Listed below are T cell receptor beta chains from one sample, sequenced in a study of blood T cell repertoires in COVID-19. TCRdb keeps only in-frame clones here, not all; method: immunoSEQ multiplex PCR. This table has fewer than 140,000 clones, about two thirds appearing once. Sample: peripheral blood. The source of these receptors is a human donor with acute or convalescent COVID-19. The donor label of this sample is uncertain. The CDR3 runs from the conserved cysteine through the conserved F or W. A D gene is named only where the DNA matches it firmly. The size of a clone is reported for some rows only, either as once, few or many, or as a class for expanded clones.

V	size	D	J	CDR3	DNA
TRBV11-2	.	.	TRBJ2-2	CASSLVGQYTGELFF	TGTGCCAGCAGCTTAGTCGGACAGTACACCGGGGAGCTGTTTTTT
TRBV5-4	.	TRBD2	TRBJ2-1	CASSLGGTSGVYEQFF	TGTGCCAGCAGCTTGGGCGGGACTAGCGGGGTTTATGAGCAGTTCTTC
TRBV7-9	many	.	TRBJ1-4	CASSAAPHNEKLFF	TGTGCCAGCTCCGCGGCACCTCATAATGAAAAACTGTTTTTT
TRBV27	once	.	TRBJ1-1	CASSLAGASEAFF	TGTGCCAGCTCACTAGCCGGGGCATCTGAAGCTTTCTTT
TRBV2	.	.	TRBJ2-2	CASSPGFTGELFF	TGTGCCAGCAGTCCAGGGTTTACCGGGGAGCTGTTTTTT
TRBV7-6	.	.	TRBJ1-1	CASSRSGNTEAFF	TGTGCCAGCAGCCGTTCCGGGAACACTGAAGCTTTCTTT
TRBV12-3/TRBV12-4	.	.	TRBJ2-2	CASIMNTGELFF	TGTGCCAGCATAATGAACACCGGGGAGCTGTTTTTT
TRBV6-5	.	.	TRBJ1-2	CASSSVPGEGYTF	TGTGCCAGCAGTTCAGTGCCGGGGGAAGGCTACACCTTC
TRBV7-9	.	TRBD1	TRBJ1-2	CASSPTGWYGYTF	TGTGCCAGCAGTCCGACAGGGTGGTATGGCTACACCTTC
TRBV5-5	.	.	TRBJ1-2	CASSPQVSRALYGYTF	TGTGCCAGCAGCCCTCAAGTTTCCAGGGCACTCTATGGCTACACCTTC
TRBV2	.	.	TRBJ2-7	CASQIQGSTYEQYF	TGTGCCAGCCAAATACAGGGCTCCACCTACGAGCAGTACTTC
TRBV5-1	.	TRBD1	TRBJ1-2	CASSSGQGADGYTF	TGCGCCAGCAGCTCAGGACAGGGGGCCGATGGCTACACCTTC
TRBV5-1	once	.	TRBJ1-6	CASTNGQNSPLHF	TGCGCCAGCACCAACGGACAGAATTCACCCCTCCACTTT
TRBV10-1	.	TRBD1	TRBJ1-5	CASRGSGGVQPQHF	TGCGCCAGCAGGGGATCAGGGGGAGTTCAGCCCCAGCATTTT
TRBV6-5	once	.	TRBJ1-2	CATRMVLLLDYGYTF	TGTGCCACCCGGATGGTGCTGCTCCTAGACTATGGCTACACCTTC
TRBV6-5	few	TRBD1	TRBJ1-2	CASTIRDSYGYTF	TGTGCCAGCACCATCCGGGACAGCTATGGCTACACCTTC
TRBV7-9	.	.	TRBJ1-5	CASSLEGEYQPQHF	TGTGCCAGCAGCTTAGAGGGGGAGTATCAGCCCCAGCATTTT
TRBV27	.	TRBD1	TRBJ1-1	CASSPRDSRKAFF	TGTGCCAGCAGTCCACGGGACAGCAGAAAAGCTTTCTTT
TRBV19	.	.	TRBJ1-6	CASSIAPLMPLHF	TGTGCCAGTAGTATAGCACCACTTATGCCCCTCCACTTT
TRBV29-1	.	.	TRBJ1-1	CSVVVYSNTEAFF	TGCAGCGTTGTGGTTTACAGCAACACTGAAGCTTTCTTT
TRBV5-1	.	.	TRBJ1-3	CASSLAGIADTIYF	TGCGCCAGCAGCTTGGCCGGGATTGCGGACACCATATATTTT
TRBV2	.	.	TRBJ2-3	CASREGVAVADTQYF	TGTGCCAGCAGAGAAGGGGTAGCGGTCGCAGATACGCAGTATTTT
TRBV5-1	few	.	TRBJ1-2	CASSTQGDYGYTF	TGCGCCAGCAGCACACAGGGAGACTATGGCTACACCTTC
TRBV10-2	.	.	TRBJ2-7	CASWLGQGQQYF	TGCGCCAGCTGGCTGGGGCAGGGCCAGCAGTACTTC
TRBV10-3	.	.	TRBJ1-2	CAISEAGAHGYTF	TGTGCCATCAGTGAGGCGGGGGCGCATGGCTACACCTTC
TRBV6-5	.	TRBD1	TRBJ1-5	CASSGQGRNQPQHF	TGTGCCAGCAGCGGACAGGGACGCAATCAGCCCCAGCATTTT
TRBV19	.	.	TRBJ2-6	CASRTGVSGANVLTF	TGTGCCAGTAGAACAGGTGTCTCTGGGGCCAACGTCCTGACTTTC
TRBV6-1	.	TRBD2	TRBJ2-1	CASSEAAGGHNEQFF	TGTGCCAGCAGTGAAGCAGCGGGGGGGCACAATGAGCAGTTCTTC
TRBV7-9	.	.	TRBJ2-7	CASSLAKVSGPVDEQYF	TGTGCCAGCAGCTTAGCGAAGGTGTCGGGTCCCGTCGACGAGCAGTACTTC
TRBV5-1	.	.	TRBJ1-2	CASSLGGQSYTF	TGCGCCAGCAGCTTGGGAGGACAGTCCTACACCTTC
TRBV7-2	once	TRBD1	TRBJ2-3	CASSLIPFGTGNTDTQYF	TGTGCCAGCAGCTTAATCCCGTTCGGGACAGGAAATACAGATACGCAGTATTTT
TRBV11-2	.	.	TRBJ2-1	CASSSLPYNEQFF	TGTGCCAGCAGCTCCCTCCCCTACAATGAGCAGTTCTTC
TRBV28	.	TRBD1	TRBJ1-2	CASRNRGQQYGYTF	TGTGCCAGCAGAAACAGGGGGCAACAGTATGGCTACACCTTC
TRBV28	.	.	TRBJ1-2	CASTRKPGTGSYGYTF	TGTGCCAGCACTCGAAAACCCGGGACTGGGAGCTATGGCTACACCTTC
TRBV13	.	.	TRBJ2-6	CASSLRGFGANVLTF	TGTGCCAGCAGCTTGCGGGGATTTGGGGCCAACGTCCTGACTTTC
TRBV4-1	.	.	TRBJ1-5	CASSHLDMGPNQPQHF	TGCGCCAGCAGCCATCTAGACATGGGGCCGAATCAGCCCCAGCATTTT
TRBV6-6	.	.	TRBJ2-7	CASLQGGASYEQYF	TGTGCCAGTTTACAGGGGGGGGCCTCCTACGAGCAGTACTTC
TRBV7-8	.	.	TRBJ2-3	CASISGDTQYF	TGTGCCAGCATTTCTGGCGATACGCAGTATTTT
TRBV5-6	.	TRBD1	TRBJ2-7	CASSSGDRSYEQYF	TGTGCCAGCAGCTCCGGGGACAGGTCCTACGAGCAGTACTTC
TRBV7-9	.	.	TRBJ1-2	CASSLVSIYNYGYTF	TGTGCCAGCAGCTTAGTGAGCATTTACAACTATGGCTACACCTTC
TRBV28	.	TRBD1	TRBJ1-4	CASSETGGKSEKLFF	TGTGCCAGCAGTGAGACAGGGGGAAAGAGTGAAAAACTGTTTTTT
TRBV27	many	.	TRBJ1-6	CASSLWSAGSNSPLHF	TGTGCCAGCAGTTTATGGTCGGCAGGTTCGAATTCACCCCTCCACTTT
TRBV29-1	.	.	TRBJ1-1	CSVPRPQGPNTEAFF	TGCAGCGTCCCGAGGCCACAGGGACCGAACACTGAAGCTTTCTTT
TRBV6-6	.	.	TRBJ1-5	CASSPTGVRDQPQHF	TGTGCCAGCAGCCCGACGGGAGTAAGGGATCAGCCCCAGCATTTT
TRBV7-5	.	.	TRBJ2-1	CVRSERGGRAVEQFF	TGTGTCAGAAGCGAAAGGGGGGGCAGGGCTGTTGAGCAGTTCTTC
TRBV20-1	.	TRBD1	TRBJ1-1	CSASNLRAGGLTEAFF	TGCAGTGCTAGTAATTTGAGGGCAGGGGGTCTCACTGAAGCTTTCTTT
TRBV11-2	.	.	TRBJ1-1	CASSPGGNTEAFF	TGTGCCAGCAGTCCCGGTGGTAACACTGAAGCTTTCTTT